Shown below are 29 T cell receptor beta chains from a single sample sequenced in a study of blood T cell repertoires in COVID-19 (TCRdb year 2020). The receptor library was made with the immunoSEQ multiplex PCR assay. This is the immuneACCESS table as TCRdb keeps it, with only in-frame sequences that have V and J called. A part of the clones is gone; compared with another copy, unresolved V genes explain less than half, and the rest is unexplained. For this sample the table gives about 16,000 clones, of which roughly 86% were detected only once. The ten largest make up around 13% of the sample. Sequencing was done on a sample of peripheral blood. These TCRs come from a human donor in a cohort sampled during active COVID-19.

This clone was seen a single time. The chain is built from TRBV2 and TRBJ2-5, with TRBD2 matching 16 bases. Germline V lookup: CDR1 SNHLY, CDR2 FYNNEI. After removal of 3 bases from V and 5 bases from J, the junction contained 9 bases not matched to a gene. The CDR3 consists of 18 residues. CDR3 sequence reads: CASSDPGTSGGASETQYF. The DNA for the CDR3 is TGTGCCAGCAGTGACCCCGGGACTAGCGGGGGGGCCTCCGAGACCCAGTACTTC.

The rearrangement uses TRBV11-2 and TRBJ2-1; TRBD2 might be the D (5 bases). Germline V gene lookup returns CDR1 SGHAT and CDR2 FQNNGV. This CDR3 contains 15 residues. Between the trimmed V and J ends, which lost 1 base and 3 bases, there was a span of 10 bases. Here the CDR3 reads CASSLGLAIYNEQFF. The CDR3 region has the DNA TGTGCCAGCAGCTTAGGGCTAGCCATCTACAATGAGCAGTTCTTC.

The chain uses TRBV7-2 and TRBJ2-2; D may be TRBD1 (6 bases). CDR3 length equals 14 residues. The V gene lost 2 bases and the J gene lost 4 bases, with 8 bases spanning the gap. Germline CDR1 and CDR2: SGHTA and FQGNSA. In DNA, the CDR3 is TGTGCCAGCAGCTTACAGGGGCGCACCGGGGAGCTGTTTTTT. It codes for CASSLQGRTGELFF.

The gene calls are TRBV4-3 and TRBJ2-2; TRBD2 matches at 11 bases. With V trimmed by 1 base and J by 5 bases, 9 bases remained unmatched. Per the germline V gene, CDR1 is LGHNA and CDR2 is YSLEER. The CDR3 is made up of 18 amino acids. Here the CDR3 DNA reads TGCGCCAGCAGCCAAGTGAACCTAGCGGGGGGAACTACCGGGGAGCTGTTTTTT. Translating it yields CASSQVNLAGGTTGELFF.

The chain uses TRBV4-3 and TRBJ2-2; D is perhaps TRBD1 (6 bases). CDR3 length: 16 residues. Germline V gene sequence: CDR1 LGHNA, CDR2 YSLEER. Trimming stripped 0 bases from V and 1 base from J, with 9 bases between. CDR3 in DNA: TGCGCCAGCAGCCAAGAAACAGGGATGAACACCGGGGAGCTGTTTTTT. Translated: CASSQETGMNTGELFF.

The rearrangement uses TRBV5-4 and TRBJ2-7, with 8 bases identical to TRBD1. V lost 4 bases and J lost 5; bases outside the gene matches: 8. The germline CDR1 and CDR2 sequences are SGHNT and YYREEE (reference sequence). This CDR3 is built from 14 residues. The CDR3 DNA sequence: TGTGCCAGCAGCACATACAGGGGGTTTAACGAGCAGTACTTC. It codes for CASSTYRGFNEQYF.

This chain links TRBV19 with TRBJ1-5; a weak D match, TRBD1 (6 bases). V lost 3 bases and J 6 bases, leaving 18 bases between the germline ends. The CDR3 extends over 16 amino acids. Germline V gene sequence: CDR1 LNHDA, CDR2 SQIVND (reference sequence). The CDR3 loop reads CASSMSGRGLGQPQHF. Written as DNA, the CDR3 is TGTGCCAGTAGTATGTCTGGCAGGGGCCTGGGTCAGCCCCAGCATTTT.

The chain links TRBV27 to TRBJ1-2; 7 positions agree with TRBD1. With 0 bases clipped from V and 4 bases from J, the junction kept 8 bases outside the gene matches. The germline V gene has CDR1 MNHEY and CDR2 SMNVEV (reference sequence). The CDR3 is made up of 16 amino acids. Written as DNA, the CDR3 is TGTGCCAGCAGTTTATCTCCAGGGGGACGGGTCTATGGCTACACCTTC. Its translation is CASSLSPGGRVYGYTF.

This chain connects TRBV12-5 to TRBJ2-5, with a possible D match to TRBD1 (6 bases). The CDR3 is made up of 15 amino acids. Trimming left V 7 bases short and J 4 bases short, with 19 bases between. Germline V gene lookup returns CDR1 LGHNT and CDR2 FRNRAP. CDR3 nucleotide sequence: TGTGCTAGTGCCCCCCCGTCGGTAGGGGGAGAGACCCAGTACTTC. Translated: CASAPPSVGGETQYF.

The chain uses TRBV13 and TRBJ1-1; TRBD1 agrees at 7 bases. Germline CDR1 and CDR2: PRHDT and FYEKMQ (reference sequence). This CDR3 has 16 residues. The V gene end was trimmed by 0 bases and the J gene end by 2 bases; junction bases not matched to a gene: 6. This CDR3 reads CASSLGWTGDNTEAFF. As DNA, the CDR3 is TGTGCCAGCAGCTTAGGATGGACAGGAGATAACACTGAAGCTTTCTTT.

This chain uses TRBV11-3 with TRBJ2-3, with 14 bases identical to TRBD2. From germline, CDR1 is SGHNT and CDR2 YENEEA. This CDR3 is 13 amino acids long. The ends lost 3 bases at V and 11 bases at J; junction bases unmatched: 1. This chain's CDR3 is CASSFGTSGGQYF. CDR3 DNA: TGTGCCAGCAGCTTCGGGACTAGCGGGGGGCAGTATTTT.

The CDR3 reads CASSFLGHTEKLFF. The CDR3 region has the DNA TGTGCCAGCAGTTTCCTGGGCCATACCGAAAAACTGTTTTTT. J is TRBJ1-4 and V is TRBV27; D is unresolved. CDR1 and CDR2 from the germline V gene are MNHEY and SMNVEV (reference sequence). V shed 3 bases and J shed 8 bases, with 13 bases lying between them. The CDR3 is 14 amino acids.

In its sample, this clone was seen a few times. The V and J genes are TRBV5-6 and TRBJ2-4, with a tentative D call TRBD2 (5 bases). The CDR3 runs to 13 residues. Trimming removed 1 base from V and 8 bases from J, with 10 bases in between. Germline V CDR1 and CDR2: SGHDT, YYEEEE. This chain's CDR3 is CASSLNALDIQYF. The CDR3 nucleotides are TGTGCCAGCAGCTTGAATGCACTAGACATTCAGTACTTC.

This clone was detected only once. This chain links TRBV27 with TRBJ2-2, with D perhaps TRBD1 (6 bases). V lost 3 bases and J 4 bases, leaving 12 bases between the germline ends. This CDR3 region has 15 residues. Germline lookup yields CDR1 MNHEY and CDR2 SMNVEV (reference sequence). This CDR3 reads CASSLGAGSTGELFF. The CDR3 DNA sequence: TGTGCCAGCAGTTTGGGGGCAGGCAGCACCGGGGAGCTGTTTTTT.

The J gene is TRBJ2-1, the V gene TRBV2; D possibly corresponds to TRBD1 (6 bases). The CDR3 contains 16 residues. Germline CDR1 is SNHLY and CDR2 is FYNNEI. Between the trimmed V and J ends, which lost 2 bases and 0 bases, there was a span of 11 bases. CDR3 nucleotide sequence: TGTGCCAGCAGTGAAAGTGGCAGGGGCTCCTACAATGAGCAGTTCTTC. It translates to CASSESGRGSYNEQFF.

The chain uses TRBV11-2 and TRBJ1-1; the match to TRBD1 covers 7 bases. The CDR3 extends over 14 amino acids. The germline V gene has CDR1 SGHAT and CDR2 FQNNGV. With V trimmed by 6 bases and J by 4 bases, 8 bases remained unmatched. The CDR3 sequence: CASRRGGASTEAFF. The CDR3 coding sequence is TGTGCCAGCAGACGAGGGGGCGCGAGCACTGAAGCTTTCTTT.

The V gene is TRBV7-9, the J gene TRBJ2-7; tentatively, D is TRBD1 (5 bases). V shed 6 bases and J shed 3 bases, with 21 bases lying between them. Per the germline V gene, CDR1 is SEHNR and CDR2 is FQNEAQ (reference sequence). This CDR3 is built from 16 residues. The CDR3 here is CASRPTVLKNHYEQYF. The CDR3 DNA sequence: TGTGCCAGCAGACCGACAGTTTTAAAGAATCACTACGAGCAGTACTTC.

The V gene is TRBV6-5, the J gene TRBJ1-2, with D tentatively TRBD1 (5 bases). CDR3 size: 14 residues. Trimming stripped 6 bases from V and 4 bases from J, with 15 bases between. Germline values: CDR1 MNHEY, CDR2 SVGAGI. The CDR3 DNA follows: TGTGCCAGCAGCCCCCCAGGGAGGGGCTATGGCTACACCTTC. Protein product: CASSPPGRGYGYTF.

This clone showed up just once. The chain couples TRBV7-6 to TRBJ2-1; 7 nucleotides match TRBD1. CDR3 length equals 15 residues. V lost 5 bases and J lost 0; bases outside the gene matches: 4. Per the germline V gene, CDR1 is SGHVS and CDR2 is FNYEAQ. The DNA of the CDR3 is TGTGCCAGCAGCCCTTGGACAGGCTCCTACAATGAGCAGTTCTTC. Its protein is CASSPWTGSYNEQFF.

J is TRBJ1-2 and V is TRBV5-5; D might be TRBD1 (6 bases). Deletions cut 0 bases from V and 12 bases from J, with 18 bases between. The V gene's germline CDR1 is SGHKS and CDR2 YYEKEE (reference sequence). The length of the CDR3 is 14 residues. CDR3 residues: CASSLGWGPLGHTF. The DNA of the CDR3 is TGTGCCAGCAGCTTGGGATGGGGGCCGCTCGGCCACACCTTC.

V is TRBV19 and J is TRBJ1-5; possible D gene TRBD1, 6 bases. Per the germline V gene, CDR1 is LNHDA and CDR2 is SQIVND (reference sequence). The V and J ends lost 7 bases and 7 bases respectively, with 14 bases between them. CDR3 length: 13 residues. CDR3 region: CASTRQGRQPQHF. The CDR3 DNA is TGTGCCAGTACCCGCCAGGGGCGGCAGCCCCAGCATTTT.

The rearrangement uses TRBV5-1 and TRBJ1-1; perhaps TRBD1 as D (5 bases). V gave up 4 bases and J gave up 6 bases, with 13 bases separating them. Germline V gives CDR1 SGHRS, CDR2 YFSETQ. This CDR3 spans 13 amino acids. The CDR3 is CASSGRGPPEAFF. In DNA, the CDR3 is TGCGCCAGCAGCGGGAGGGGTCCCCCTGAAGCTTTCTTT.

V is TRBV7-9 and J is TRBJ1-2, with D unresolved. This CDR3 region has 12 residues. The germline V gene encodes CDR1 SEHNR and CDR2 FQNEAQ (reference sequence). With 3 bases removed from V and 2 bases from J, the gap between germline ends came to 4 bases. This chain's CDR3 is CASSLENYGYTF. Here the CDR3 DNA reads TGTGCCAGCAGCTTGGAGAACTATGGCTACACCTTC.

This clone appeared once. V is TRBV7-6 and J is TRBJ2-5; a possible D gene is TRBD1 (9 bases). V was pared by 5 bases and J by 2 bases, with 18 bases between. This CDR3 region has 16 residues. Germline V gene data show CDR1 as SGHVS and CDR2 as FNYEAQ. The CDR3 protein is CASSRGGTGSQETQYF. In nucleotides, the CDR3 is TGTGCCAGCAGCCGGGGGGGGACAGGGTCGCAAGAGACCCAGTACTTC.

This clone was detected once. This rearrangement joins TRBV7-9 to TRBJ2-3; TRBD1 might be the D (7 bases). Trimming took 0 bases from V and 6 from J, leaving 16 bases between them. CDR1 SEHNR and CDR2 FQNEAQ come from the germline V gene (reference sequence). The CDR3 totals 16 residues. The CDR3 loop is CASSLAGGDSGDTQYF. The CDR3 DNA is TGTGCCAGCAGCTTAGCTGGCGGGGACAGCGGGGATACGCAGTATTTT.

The chain employs TRBV4-2 and TRBJ2-3; TRBD2 is a possible D gene (6 bases). The V gene lost 4 bases and the J gene lost 1 base, with 15 bases spanning the gap. The germline V gene encodes CDR1 LGHNA and CDR2 YNFKEQ. The CDR3 runs to 16 residues. CDR3 sequence (DNA): TGTGCCAGCAGCCGAGGGACTTCCGAGGGCACAGATACGCAGTATTTT. As protein: CASSRGTSEGTDTQYF.

V and J are TRBV5-4 and TRBJ2-3; 7 bases match TRBD2. The CDR3 is 14 amino acids. Trimming at V came to 3 bases and at J to 0 bases, leaving 1 base not matched to a gene. Per the germline V gene, CDR1 is SGHNT and CDR2 is YYREEE (reference sequence). The CDR3 sequence is CASSSGGSTDTQYF. The CDR3, as DNA: TGTGCCAGCAGCTCGGGGGGTAGCACAGATACGCAGTATTTT.

The gene calls are TRBV19 and TRBJ1-6; maybe TRBD1 (5 bases). Germline assignment: CDR1 LNHDA and CDR2 SQIVND (reference sequence). The V and J ends lost 1 base and 9 bases respectively, with 13 bases between them. The CDR3 has 15 residues. CDR3 residues: CASSIGGESGSPLHF. CDR3 coding DNA: TGTGCCAGTAGTATAGGGGGGGAGTCCGGTTCACCCCTCCACTTT.

The rearrangement joins TRBV6-2 or TRBV6-3 to TRBJ2-5, with 7 bases aligning to TRBD2. The germline V gene encodes CDR1 MNHEY and CDR2 SVGEGT. The length of the CDR3 is 14 residues. V dropped 6 bases and J dropped 7; count of bases not matched to a gene: 11. CDR3 sequence: CASSLAPSGGTQYF. The CDR3 bases are TGTGCCAGCAGCCTTGCCCCTTCGGGGGGGACCCAGTACTTC.